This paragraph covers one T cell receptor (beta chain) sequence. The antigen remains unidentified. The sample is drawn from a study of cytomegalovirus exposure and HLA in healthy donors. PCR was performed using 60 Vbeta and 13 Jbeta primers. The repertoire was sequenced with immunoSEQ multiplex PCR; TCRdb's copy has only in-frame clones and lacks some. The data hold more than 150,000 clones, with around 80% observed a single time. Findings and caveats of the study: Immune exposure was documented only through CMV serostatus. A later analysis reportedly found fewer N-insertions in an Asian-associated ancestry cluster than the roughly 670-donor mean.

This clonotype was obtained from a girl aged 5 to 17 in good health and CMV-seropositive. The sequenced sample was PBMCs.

CDR3 sequence (DNA): TGTGCCAGCAGTGCTAGACAGGGGTTCGTGTCCTACGAGCAGTACTTC. Translating it yields CASSARQGFVSYEQYF. The chain is built from TRBV6-1 and TRBJ2-7; 8 bases map to TRBD1. V lost 4 bases, J lost 1 base, and 9 bases stayed unmatched. CDR1 and CDR2 from the germline V gene are MNHNS and SASEGT. This CDR3 region has 16 residues.